The clone carrying this T cell receptor beta chain was seen ten or more times. The antigen remains unidentified. This CDR3 spans 15 amino acids. V shed 2 bases and J shed 4 bases, with 12 bases lying between them. This entry comes from a study of regulatory T cells in long-lasting Graves disease. Whole-study findings and limits: Favored gene segments in persistent disease were TRBV28, TRBJ1-2 and TRBJ2-5. Accuracy may have suffered from the small sample size.

Library construction for TCR beta used iRepertoire HTBI primers and Arm-PCR of CDR3 regions. MiXCR was run by TCRdb on the multiplex PCR reads, yielding one entry per CDR3 protein. The table records under 450,000 distinct CDR3 sequences, roughly 24% of them present only once. Specified time point: persistent/refractory GD, antithyroid drugs over 5 years with positive TRAb. The TCR library used RNA extracted from PBMCs. The starting material was peripheral blood mononuclear cells (PBMCs), obtained when the disease was refractory, from a patient treated with antithyroid drugs. The receptor was isolated from a woman aged 40 to 55 with Graves disease. This sequence joins TRBV12-3 or TRBV12-4 and TRBJ1-5; D perhaps matches TRBD1 (6 bases). CDR3 DNA sequence: TGTGCCAGCAGTTTACTGACAGGAGTGAATCAGCCCCAGCATTTT. The encoded protein is CASSLLTGVNQPQHF.